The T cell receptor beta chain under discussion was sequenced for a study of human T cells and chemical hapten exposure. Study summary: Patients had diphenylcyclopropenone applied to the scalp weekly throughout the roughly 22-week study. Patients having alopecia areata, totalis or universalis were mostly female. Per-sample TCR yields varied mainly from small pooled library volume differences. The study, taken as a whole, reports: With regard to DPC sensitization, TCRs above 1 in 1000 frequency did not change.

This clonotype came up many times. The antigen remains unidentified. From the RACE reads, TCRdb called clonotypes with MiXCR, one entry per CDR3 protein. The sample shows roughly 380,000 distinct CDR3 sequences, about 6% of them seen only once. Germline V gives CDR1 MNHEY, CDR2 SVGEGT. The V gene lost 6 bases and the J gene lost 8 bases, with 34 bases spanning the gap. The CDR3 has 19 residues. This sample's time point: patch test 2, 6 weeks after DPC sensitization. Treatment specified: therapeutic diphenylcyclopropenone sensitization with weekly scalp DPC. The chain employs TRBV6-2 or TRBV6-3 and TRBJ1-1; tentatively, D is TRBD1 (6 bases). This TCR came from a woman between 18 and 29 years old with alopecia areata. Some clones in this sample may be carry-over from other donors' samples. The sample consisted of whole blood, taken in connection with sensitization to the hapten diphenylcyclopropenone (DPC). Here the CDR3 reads CASSYPPGPPQQGSGEAFF. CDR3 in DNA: TGTGCCAGCAGCTACCCCCCAGGCCCGCCTCAACAGGGATCAGGAGAAGCTTTCTTT.